The 21 T cell receptor beta chains reported below all come from one sample, sequenced in a study of T cells in Graves' hyperthyroidism and ophthalmopathy (dated by TCRdb to between 2018 and 2020). Libraries were prepared through multiplex PCR. TCRdb lists the instrument as Illumina HiSeq 2000. TCR beta CDR3 regions were amplified from RNA transcripts. For the first round of RT-PCR on the TCR CDR3, the HTBI primer set was used together with the Qiagen OneStep RT-PCR kit. TCRdb handled the public reads itself, with Q25 trimming in fastp and clone calling in MiXCR, and kept productive beta chains. Rows matching on CDR3 protein sequence are summarized as one entry with the most common DNA and genes. In this sample the table shows approximately 690,000 distinct CDR3 sequences, less than 25% of which occur a single time. Approximately 30% of the sample lies in the top ten. Material: blood. These receptors all come from a man aged 25 to 45 with Graves' ophthalmopathy.

V is TRBV5-1 and J is TRBJ1-1; no reliable D call. The CDR3 has 14 residues. CDR1 is SGHRS, CDR2 YFSETQ, per germline. Trimming took 1 base from V and 5 from J, leaving 12 bases between them. The CDR3 region has the DNA TGCGCCAGCAGCTTGCGGGCAGACAAAACTGAAGCTTTCTTT. Its protein is CASSLRADKTEAFF.

The chain uses TRBV20-1 and TRBJ2-7; 7 bases match TRBD2. V lost 6 bases and J lost 0; bases outside the gene matches: 11. Germline V gene sequence: CDR1 DFQATT, CDR2 SNEGSKA (reference sequence). CDR3 length equals 15 residues. In DNA, the CDR3 is TGCAGTGCCGCCCCGAGCGGCGGGGGCTCCTACGAGCAGTACTTC. Translating it yields CSAAPSGGGSYEQYF.

This clonotype turned up a few times. This chain links TRBV4-1 with TRBJ1-4; 7 nucleotides agree with TRBD1. CDR3 length: 16 residues. CDR1 and CDR2 (germline): MGHRA, YSYEKL. The trim removed 0 bases at V and 5 bases at J, leaving 6 bases unmatched. CDR3 protein: CASSQEGTGENEKLFF. The CDR3 nucleotides are TGCGCCAGCAGCCAAGAGGGCACAGGGGAGAATGAAAAACTGTTTTTT.

This clonotype was found a few times. The chain is built from TRBV19 and TRBJ2-3; 11 nucleotides line up with TRBD2. Germline CDR1 is LNHDA and CDR2 is SQIVND (reference sequence). The CDR3 is made up of 15 amino acids. The V segment lost 6 bases and the J segment 2 bases; nucleotides outside the gene matches: 4. The CDR3 loop is CASRMGLAVTDTQYF. CDR3 in DNA: TGTGCCAGTAGGATGGGACTAGCGGTCACAGATACGCAGTATTTT.

V gene TRBV29-1 combines with J gene TRBJ1-3, with TRBD1 matching 7 bases. The CDR3 totals 13 residues. In germline, CDR1 is SQVTM, CDR2 ANQGSEA. J gave up 2 bases and V 6 bases, and 4 bases lay outside the gene matches. DNA for the CDR3: TGCAGCGTAAAAGGGGGCGCTGGAAACACCATATATTTT. It encodes CSVKGGAGNTIYF.

With respect to this clonotype: A read error may explain this, as a much larger clone is one base away. DNA for the CDR3: TGTGCCAGCAGCCCCCGGGACAGGGGGAACTATGGCTACACCTTC. This translates into CASSPRDRGNYGYTF. The gene calls are TRBV5-5 and TRBJ1-2; 11 positions agree with TRBD1. The CDR3 spans 15 residues. The V segment lost 4 bases and the J segment 2 bases; nucleotides outside the gene matches: 4. In germline, CDR1 is SGHKS, CDR2 YYEKEE (reference sequence). Based on the CDR3 plus reference TRBV5-5 and TRBJ1-2, the full variable domain is DAGVTQSPTHLIKTRGQQVTLRCSPISGHKSVSWYQQVLGQGPQFIFQYYEKEERGRGNFPDRFSARQFPNYSSELNVNALLLGDSALYLCASSPRDRGNYGYTFGSGTRLTVV.

V usage is TRBV4-3 and J usage is TRBJ2-5; TRBD2 agrees at 10 bases. Germline CDR1 reads LGHNA; CDR2 reads YSLEER. The trim removed 4 bases at V and 4 bases at J, leaving 6 bases unmatched. The CDR3 length is 15 residues. CDR3 in amino acids: CASSRTSGVGETQYF. The DNA for the CDR3 is TGCGCCAGCAGCCGAACTAGCGGGGTCGGAGAGACCCAGTACTTC.

This clonotype turned up a few times. The chain's CDR3 is CASSLAINFQETQYF. The CDR3 region has the DNA TGCGCCAGCAGCTTGGCTATTAATTTTCAAGAGACCCAGTACTTC. This sequence joins TRBV5-1 and TRBJ2-5; no definite D call. Germline V gene lookup returns CDR1 SGHRS and CDR2 YFSETQ. The CDR3 consists of 15 residues. Trimming shortened V by 0 bases and J by 2 bases, and 11 bases separated the two germline ends.

The V call is TRBV9, the J call TRBJ2-2, with 7 bases fitting TRBD1. After removal of 0 bases from V and 4 bases from J, the junction contained 3 bases not matched to a gene. Germline values: CDR1 SGDLS, CDR2 YYNGEE. This CDR3 has 15 amino acids. Here the CDR3 DNA reads TGTGCCAGCAGCGTAGACAGGGGTGGCACCGGGGAGCTGTTTTTT. It yields the protein CASSVDRGGTGELFF.

This clonotype was seen many times. The chain has TRBV12-3 or TRBV12-4 and TRBJ1-5; a possible D gene is TRBD1 (5 bases). V lost 3 bases to trimming and J lost 6 bases, with 15 bases between them. This CDR3 is built from 15 residues. The CDR3 sequence is CASSFEGTSTQPQHF. The CDR3 DNA reads TGTGCCAGCAGTTTCGAGGGGACTAGTACTCAGCCCCAGCATTTT.

A few counts support this clonotype. The chain combines TRBV12-3 or TRBV12-4 with TRBJ1-5; TRBD1 matches at 11 bases. V trimming: 4 bases; J trimming: 0 bases; junction bases outside the gene matches: 11. This CDR3 contains 19 residues. This chain's CDR3 is CASSSRDRGTKYSNQPQHF. CDR3 nucleotide sequence: TGTGCCAGCAGTTCACGGGACAGGGGGACCAAGTATAGCAATCAGCCCCAGCATTTT.

This clonotype was found many times. This chain connects TRBV30 to TRBJ2-7, with D perhaps assigned TRBD1 or TRBD2 (6 bases each). Germline-derived CDR1 and CDR2 are GTSNPN and SVGIG (reference sequence). This CDR3 comprises 13 residues. The V and J ends lost 5 bases and 2 bases respectively, with 13 bases between them. The CDR3 DNA follows: TGTGCCTGGGACCGGGGGCCCCCCTACGAGCAGTACTTC. This sequence encodes CAWDRGPPYEQYF.

Only one count was recorded for this clonotype. The gene calls are TRBV10-3 and TRBJ1-6; the D is unclear. The CDR3 runs 13 residues. Germline values: CDR1 ENHRY, CDR2 SYGVKD. Trimming cost V 3 bases and J 10 bases, with 10 bases left between them. For the CDR3, the DNA is TGTGCCATCAGTGACCCCGGCGTCTCACCCCTCCACTTT. Amino acids: CAISDPGVSPLHF.

This clonotype was counted at least ten times. The gene calls are TRBV11-2 and TRBJ2-5; 7 nucleotides line up with TRBD1. This CDR3 spans 15 amino acids. CDR1 is SGHAT, CDR2 FQNNGV, per germline. Trimming cost V 6 bases and J 5 bases; bases outside gene matches: 12. CDR3 loop: CASSYQQGRRETQYF. As DNA, the CDR3 is TGTGCCAGCAGTTACCAACAGGGGCGCCGCGAGACCCAGTACTTC.

The sample holds a few counts of this clonotype. The J gene is TRBJ2-7, the V gene TRBV11-2; 9 nucleotides line up with TRBD1. V lost 0 bases to trimming and J lost 3 bases; unmatched junction nucleotides: 3. Germline V gene data show CDR1 as SGHAT and CDR2 as FQNNGV. The CDR3 is 15 residues long. As DNA, the CDR3 is TGTGCCAGCAGCTTAGAGGGGACAGGGCACTACGAGCAGTACTTC. This codes for CASSLEGTGHYEQYF. Full variable domain (missing parts from reference TRBV11-2 and TRBJ2-7): EAGVAQSPRYKIIEKRQSVAFWCNPISGHATLYWYQQILGQGPKLLIQFQNNGVVDDSQLPKDRFSAERLKGVDSTLKIQPAKLEDSAVYLCASSLEGTGHYEQYFGPGTRLTVT.

This clonotype has only a few counts. This chain uses TRBV18 with TRBJ1-3; tentatively, D is TRBD1 (5 bases). Germline V gene data show CDR1 as KGHSH and CDR2 as LQKENI. CDR3 size: 15 residues. Trimming stripped 0 bases from V and 6 bases from J, with 12 bases between. The CDR3 spells CASSPPAGYENTIYF. The CDR3 bases are TGTGCCAGCTCACCACCAGCAGGGTACGAAAACACCATATATTTT.

Many counts were recorded for this clonotype. This chain connects TRBV7-9 to TRBJ2-3, with 8 positions matching TRBD2. Germline lookup yields CDR1 SEHNR and CDR2 FQNEAQ (reference sequence). The CDR3 contains 15 residues. J lost 3 bases, V lost 3 bases, and 5 bases had no gene match. This CDR3 is CASSFGAGVTDTQYF. The DNA for the CDR3 is TGTGCCAGCAGCTTTGGAGCGGGAGTGACAGATACGCAGTATTTT.

The chain is built from TRBV6-1 and TRBJ2-1; TRBD2 agrees at 11 bases. CDR3 size: 20 residues. V trimming: 1 base; J trimming: 4 bases; junction bases outside the gene matches: 15. Per germline, CDR1 MNHNS and CDR2 SASEGT. The CDR3 DNA reads as TGTGCCAGCAGTGAAGAAAGGACTAGCGGGCTACGCTACGGTTACAATGAGCAGTTCTTC. This translates into CASSEERTSGLRYGYNEQFF.

In this sample, this clonotype turned up many times. The rearrangement links TRBV28 to TRBJ2-3; 8 bases line up with TRBD1. Germline V gene lookup returns CDR1 MDHEN and CDR2 SYDVKM. Germline trimming cut 5 bases from V and 1 base from J; bases unmatched to any gene: 5. The CDR3 has 15 amino acids. The CDR3 region is CASSMAGGGTDTQYF. CDR3 coding DNA: TGTGCCAGCAGTATGGCAGGGGGCGGCACAGATACGCAGTATTTT.

This clonotype was counted many times. The chain links TRBV11-1 to TRBJ2-2, with a possible D match to TRBD2 (5 bases). This CDR3 spans 14 amino acids. CDR1 and CDR2 (germline): SGHAT, FQDESV (reference sequence). V gave up 8 bases and J gave up 2 bases, with 12 bases separating them. The CDR3 spells CASDYGINTGELFF. The CDR3 DNA reads as TGTGCCAGCGACTACGGGATTAACACCGGGGAGCTGTTTTTT.

This clonotype was observed a few times. A junction boundary mismatches the germline segment, possibly from a read error. The chain recombines TRBV5-1 with TRBJ2-1; TRBD2 aligns across 9 bases. The CDR3 totals 17 residues. Germline V gives CDR1 SGHRS, CDR2 YFSETQ. CDR3 amino acids: CTSSLLVGGRGDNEQFF. DNA for the CDR3: TGCACCAGCAGCTTGCTGGTCGGCGGGAGGGGGGACAATGAGCAGTTCTTC.